A selection of T cell receptor beta chains follows, all from one sample in a study of blood T cell repertoires in COVID-19. Libraries were prepared by immunoSEQ multiplex PCR; TCRdb keeps only in-frame clonotypes and omits some of them. The sample lists around 300,000 clones, around 85% occurring once. Sequenced sample: peripheral blood. The receptors stem from a human donor in a cohort sampled during active COVID-19. Both conserved end residues are part of each CDR3. D genes are given only for firm matches. Where a row states a size, it is once, few, many or the class of an expanded clone; other rows omit it.

d_call	clone_size	v_call	j_call	cdr3_aa	cdr3_nt
NA	NA	TRBV18	TRBJ1-6	CASSTEANSPLHF	TGTGCCAGCTCAACAGAAGCAAATTCACCCCTCCACTTT
TRBD1	NA	TRBV6-5	TRBJ2-3	CASRTGDSDTQYF	TGTGCCAGCAGAACAGGGGATTCAGATACGCAGTATTTT
TRBD2	NA	TRBV20-1	TRBJ2-1	CSASSSGGAVSNEQFF	TGCAGTGCTAGTTCTAGCGGGGGGGCGGTTAGTAATGAGCAGTTCTTC
TRBD2	NA	TRBV7-6	TRBJ2-3	CASSLKAGFSDTQYF	TGTGCCAGCAGCTTAAAAGCGGGGTTCTCAGATACGCAGTATTTT
NA	NA	TRBV18	TRBJ1-1	CASSPPSQRNTEAFF	TGTGCCAGCTCACCACCTTCACAACGGAACACTGAAGCTTTCTTT
NA	NA	TRBV30	TRBJ1-2	CAWSLGRGSYTF	TGTGCCTGGAGTTTGGGGAGAGGGAGCTACACCTTC
NA	NA	TRBV10-3	TRBJ1-2	CAISESGGGTNYGYTF	TGTGCCATCAGTGAGTCCGGGGGGGGGACTAACTATGGCTACACCTTC
TRBD1	NA	TRBV5-6	TRBJ2-7	CASSLPGTADYEQYF	TGTGCCAGCAGCTTACCTGGGACAGCCGACTACGAGCAGTACTTC
TRBD1	once	TRBV30	TRBJ2-1	CAWSVSRTGTYNEQFF	TGTGCCTGGAGTGTATCCCGGACAGGGACCTACAATGAGCAGTTCTTC
TRBD1	NA	TRBV18	TRBJ1-5	CASSPGQGALVNQPQHF	TGTGCCAGCTCACCCGGACAGGGGGCCCTCGTCAATCAGCCCCAGCATTTT
TRBD2	few	TRBV7-9	TRBJ2-7	CASSPPLRGGPYEQYF	TGTGCCAGCAGCCCGCCCCTACGGGGGGGGCCCTACGAGCAGTACTTC
TRBD2	NA	TRBV10-3	TRBJ2-6	CAISSGTAGANVLTF	TGTGCCATCAGTAGCGGGACTGCTGGGGCCAACGTCCTGACTTTC
TRBD1	NA	TRBV10-2	TRBJ2-7	CASSGTVYEQYF	TGCGCCAGCTCGGGGACAGTCTACGAGCAGTACTTC
NA	NA	TRBV19	TRBJ1-2	CASSIESGRGYTF	TGTGCCAGTAGTATAGAGTCAGGTCGTGGCTACACCTTC
TRBD1	NA	TRBV2	TRBJ2-2	CASSEAFPGQGDTGELFF	TGTGCCAGCAGTGAAGCTTTTCCAGGACAGGGCGACACCGGGGAGCTGTTTTTT
NA	NA	TRBV6-5	TRBJ1-1	CASSFFGDSTEAFF	TGTGCCAGCAGTTTTTTCGGGGATTCGACTGAAGCTTTCTTT
TRBD1	few	TRBV6-1	TRBJ1-2	CASSERFPGQGFYFHGYTF	TGTGCCAGCAGTGAAAGGTTTCCGGGACAGGGATTTTATTTTCATGGCTACACCTTC
TRBD1	NA	TRBV10-3	TRBJ2-7	CAIGTGAYEQYF	TGTGCCATCGGGACAGGGGCCTACGAGCAGTACTTC
NA	once	TRBV29-1	TRBJ2-3	CSVEGQRSTDTQYF	TGCAGCGTTGAGGGGCAAAGGAGCACAGATACGCAGTATTTT
NA	NA	TRBV20-1	TRBJ2-1	CSAGSYNEQFF	TGCAGTGCCGGGTCCTACAATGAGCAGTTCTTC
NA	NA	TRBV18	TRBJ1-3	CASSPLVGDSGNTIYF	TGTGCCAGCTCACCACTAGTAGGGGACTCTGGAAACACCATATATTTT
NA	many	TRBV2	TRBJ1-1	CASSEAENTEAFF	TGTGCCAGCAGTGAGGCAGAGAACACTGAAGCTTTCTTT
NA	NA	TRBV19	TRBJ1-1	CASSRFAAYMNTEAFF	TGTGCCAGTAGTCGGTTTGCGGCCTACATGAACACTGAAGCTTTCTTT
NA	NA	TRBV20-1	TRBJ1-6	CSASTQINSPLHF	TGCAGTGCTAGTACACAGATCAATTCACCCCTCCACTTT
NA	NA	TRBV10-1	TRBJ2-2	CASSGRKDRITGELFF	TGCGCCAGCAGTGGGCGGAAGGACAGAATCACCGGGGAGCTGTTTTTT
NA	NA	TRBV19	TRBJ2-7	CASSLRGTFYEQYF	TGTGCCAGTAGTCTCCGGGGGACCTTCTACGAGCAGTACTTC
TRBD1	NA	TRBV4-1	TRBJ2-4	CASSQGGQALAKNIQYF	TGCGCCAGCAGCCAAGGGGGACAGGCGCTAGCCAAAAACATTCAGTACTTC
NA	NA	TRBV19	TRBJ2-7	CASSIKGRGYEQYF	TGTGCCAGTAGTATCAAGGGCAGGGGCTACGAGCAGTACTTC
NA	NA	TRBV6-1	TRBJ1-3	CASSGVPGQGNSGNTIYF	TGTGCCAGCAGTGGGGTCCCGGGACAAGGAAATTCTGGAAACACCATATATTTT
TRBD1	NA	TRBV24-1	TRBJ1-4	CATSDSRTGDEKLFF	TGTGCCACCAGTGATTCACGGACAGGGGATGAAAAACTGTTTTTT